This T cell receptor beta chain was identified in a study of T cells after somatic rescue of genetic block. The table came from immunoSEQ multiplex PCR; TCRdb's copy has only in-frame clones and leaves some out. The table shows tens of thousands of clones, with about 92% occurring only once. The CDR3 consists of 16 residues. The germline gives CDR1 PRHDT, CDR2 FYEKMQ (reference sequence). V was clipped by 7 bases and J by 0 bases, with 17 bases between them. The rearrangement uses TRBV13 and TRBJ2-3; D may be TRBD2 (6 bases). The sequence was collected from a man in his forties. Sequencing input: peripheral blood mononuclear cells (PBMCs). The CDR3 region is CASTYKRVGSTDTQYF. CDR3 nucleotides: TGTGCCAGCACCTACAAGCGGGTTGGAAGCACAGATACGCAGTATTTT.